Below are 28 T cell receptor beta chains sequenced from a single sample in a study of blood T cell repertoires in COVID-19. The protocol was immunoSEQ multiplex PCR, while the TCRdb copy is restricted to in-frame clones and leaves out a portion. The table has about 260,000 clones, 70% to 90% seen once. Sequencing was carried out using peripheral blood. These receptors were taken from a human donor in a cohort sampled during active COVID-19.

J is TRBJ1-2 and V is TRBV4-1; maybe TRBD1 (5 bases). Trimming shortened V by 3 bases and J by 4 bases, and 24 bases separated the two germline ends. Per the germline V gene, CDR1 is MGHRA and CDR2 is YSYEKL. The CDR3 loop spans 18 amino acids. The CDR3 protein is CASSHLVVGPRQGYGYTF. In nucleotides, the CDR3 is TGCGCCAGCAGCCACCTCGTGGTGGGGCCGCGTCAGGGCTATGGCTACACCTTC.

The chain recombines TRBV7-9 with TRBJ2-5; TRBD2 aligns across 9 bases. CDR3 length: 15 amino acids. The J segment lost 2 bases and the V segment lost 3 bases, leaving 4 bases of the junction unmatched. CDR1 and CDR2 (germline): SEHNR, FQNEAQ (reference sequence). For the CDR3, the DNA is TGTGCCAGCAGCTTTAGCGGGAGAACTCAAGAGACCCAGTACTTC. This gives the protein CASSFSGRTQETQYF.

This sequence joins TRBV5-5 and TRBJ1-2; D is uncertain. The germline V gene has CDR1 SGHKS and CDR2 YYEKEE (reference sequence). With 4 bases removed from V and 8 bases from J, the gap between germline ends came to 24 bases. This CDR3 has 16 residues. The CDR3 region is CASSTLIQAPKVGYTF. CDR3 DNA: TGTGCCAGCAGCACCCTCATCCAGGCCCCTAAGGTGGGCTACACCTTC.

The chain combines TRBV25-1 with TRBJ1-3; no clear D. Trimming cost V 8 bases and J 0 bases, with 5 bases left between them. This CDR3 contains 12 residues. From germline, CDR1 is MGHDK and CDR2 SYGVNS. The CDR3 bases are TGTGCCAGCCTGAGCTCTGGAAACACCATATATTTT. Its protein product is CASLSSGNTIYF. Full variable domain (rest looked up from reference TRBV25-1 and TRBJ1-3): EADIYQTPRYLVIGTGKKITLECSQTMGHDKMYWYQQDPGMELHLIHYSYGVNSTEKGDLSSESTVSRIRTEHFPLTLESARPSHTSQYLCASLSSGNTIYFGEGSWLTVV.

CDR3 residues: CASSQDRVRTAFF. CDR3 coding DNA: TGTGCCAGCAGTCAGGACAGGGTAAGGACAGCTTTCTTT. V gene TRBV6-2 or TRBV6-3 combines with J gene TRBJ1-1; 8 bases line up with TRBD1. The CDR3 loop spans 13 amino acids. CDR1 and CDR2 (germline): MNHEY, SVGEGT. V lost 5 bases, J lost 10 bases, and 9 bases stayed unmatched.

This clone was observed a handful of times. The rearrangement links TRBV6-5 to TRBJ1-3, with 9 bases aligning to TRBD1. Trimming removed 6 bases from V and 2 bases from J; junction bases left unmatched: 2. Germline loops: CDR1 MNHEY, CDR2 SVGAGI. This CDR3 has 14 residues. The CDR3 region has the DNA TGTGCCAGCAGGTGGACAGGGGCTGGAAACACCATATATTTT. Its protein product is CASRWTGAGNTIYF.

The rearrangement uses TRBV25-1 and TRBJ1-6; TRBD1 is a possible D gene (5 bases). The CDR3 is made up of 15 amino acids. The germline V and J ends were trimmed by 8 bases and 7 bases, with 18 bases remaining between them. The germline V gene has CDR1 MGHDK and CDR2 SYGVNS. The CDR3 region is CASHHGPWGNSPLHF. In DNA form, the CDR3 reads TGTGCCAGCCATCATGGTCCCTGGGGCAATTCACCCCTCCACTTT.

A single count supports this clone. This chain uses TRBV5-1 with TRBJ2-1; TRBD2 might be the D (6 bases). Germline values: CDR1 SGHRS, CDR2 YFSETQ. The CDR3 sequence is 14 residues long. V lost 5 bases and J lost 4, with 13 bases in between. CDR3 bases: TGCGCCAGCAGTTATACCGGGGGATACAATGAGCAGTTCTTC. It codes for CASSYTGGYNEQFF.

The chain has TRBV5-8 and TRBJ2-3, with D possibly TRBD2 on 6 matching bases. V lost 6 bases and J lost 6, with 14 bases in between. The CDR3 sequence is 13 residues long. The germline V gene has CDR1 SGHTS and CDR2 YDEGEE. This CDR3 is CASTLLALDTQYF. The CDR3 DNA follows: TGTGCCAGCACCCTTCTAGCGCTCGATACGCAGTATTTT.

The chain couples TRBV4-1 to TRBJ2-7; a possible D gene is TRBD2 (6 bases). There are 14 residues in the CDR3. Germline loops: CDR1 MGHRA, CDR2 YSYEKL. V shed 1 base and J shed 1 base, with 8 bases lying between them. The CDR3 sequence: CASSQATRSYEQYF. In DNA, the CDR3 is TGCGCCAGCAGCCAAGCGACTAGGTCCTACGAGCAGTACTTC.

The chain links TRBV5-1 to TRBJ2-7, with 8 bases aligning to TRBD2. V gave up 0 bases and J gave up 6 bases; unmatched junction bases: 8. This CDR3 has 15 amino acids. Germline loops: CDR1 SGHRS, CDR2 YFSETQ. The CDR3 nucleotides are TGCGCCAGCAGCTTGGGGGGTAGCGGGACCACCGAGCAGTACTTC. Translating gives CASSLGGSGTTEQYF.

The chain links TRBV30 to TRBJ2-7; 7 bases are shared with TRBD2. The V gene's germline CDR1 is GTSNPN and CDR2 SVGIG (reference sequence). J gave up 3 bases and V 3 bases, and 5 bases lay outside the gene matches. The CDR3 has 13 residues. This chain's CDR3 is CAWSLRGDYEQYF. The CDR3 DNA reads as TGTGCCTGGAGCCTCCGGGGGGACTACGAGCAGTACTTC. Full variable domain (rest looked up from reference TRBV30 and TRBJ2-7): SQTIHQWPATLVQPVGSPLSLECTVEGTSNPNLYWYRQAAGRGLQLLFYSVGIGQISSEVPQNLSASRPQDRQFILSSKKLLLSDSGFYLCAWSLRGDYEQYFGPGTRLTVT.

The CDR3 here is CASTVGVANTGELFF. The CDR3 bases are TGTGCCAGTACCGTCGGGGTCGCGAACACCGGGGAGCTGTTTTTT. This rearrangement joins TRBV19 to TRBJ2-2, with a weak D call TRBD2 (5 bases). The germline CDR1 and CDR2 sequences are LNHDA and SQIVND (reference sequence). The CDR3 consists of 15 residues. Trimming took 7 bases from V and 0 from J, leaving 12 bases between them.

V usage is TRBV5-8 and J usage is TRBJ1-3; 7 bases fit TRBD1. Germline lookup yields CDR1 SGHTS and CDR2 YDEGEE. The CDR3 extends over 17 amino acids. J gave up 2 bases and V 0 bases, and 8 bases lay outside the gene matches. This CDR3 reads CASSLVEGAFAGNTIYF. The CDR3 bases are TGTGCCAGCAGCTTGGTGGAGGGGGCGTTCGCTGGAAACACCATATATTTT.

This clone was seen once. The J gene is TRBJ1-2, the V gene TRBV12-3 or TRBV12-4; D remains ambiguous. The germline V and J ends were trimmed by 6 bases and 9 bases, with 11 bases remaining between them. This CDR3 has 11 residues. CDR3 in DNA: TGTGCCAGCAGCTCCGGGGTCAGCTACACCTTC. It specifies CASSSGVSYTF.

V usage is TRBV24-1 and J usage is TRBJ2-7; D call uncertain. Looked up from germline, CDR1 is KGHDR and CDR2 is SFDVKD. V gave up 3 bases and J gave up 1 base, with 6 bases separating them. This CDR3 is 13 amino acids long. The CDR3 spells CATSDEISYEQYF. The CDR3 DNA follows: TGTGCCACCAGTGATGAGATATCCTACGAGCAGTACTTC.

The chain combines TRBV5-6 with TRBJ1-2, with TRBD1 matching 9 bases. This CDR3 contains 13 residues. Germline CDR1 reads SGHDT; CDR2 reads YYEEEE. V was clipped by 4 bases and J by 7 bases; unmatched bases: 5. Written as DNA, the CDR3 is TGTGCCAGCAGCCAGACAGGGGGTCCTGGCTACACCTTC. Translating gives CASSQTGGPGYTF.

The chain links TRBV7-9 to TRBJ2-5; TRBD1 might be the D (7 bases). The length of the CDR3 is 18 residues. V was cut by 4 bases and J by 1 base, with 22 bases left in between. CDR1 is SEHNR, CDR2 FQNEAQ, per germline (reference sequence). The chain's CDR3 is CASSWGSGGLRSQETQYF. The CDR3, as DNA: TGTGCCAGCAGCTGGGGGTCAGGGGGACTCCGATCCCAAGAGACCCAGTACTTC.

The V gene is TRBV30, the J gene TRBJ1-3, with no clear D. The V and J ends lost 1 base and 4 bases respectively, with 5 bases between them. The CDR3 is 12 residues long. The germline V gene has CDR1 GTSNPN and CDR2 SVGIG (reference sequence). CDR3 nucleotides: TGTGCCTGGAGTGGCGGGGGAAACACCATATATTTT. Amino acid sequence: CAWSGGGNTIYF.

V and J are TRBV19 and TRBJ2-7; possible D gene TRBD2, 5 bases. V dropped 2 bases and J dropped 5 bases, with 7 bases sitting between them. The CDR3 length is 12 residues. The germline CDR1 and CDR2 sequences are LNHDA and SQIVND (reference sequence). CDR3 DNA sequence: TGTGCCAGTAGTATATCCGGGGACGAGCAGTACTTC. Translation: CASSISGDEQYF.

The genes are TRBV6-2 or TRBV6-3 and TRBJ2-1; 9 bases are a match to TRBD2. Trimming at V came to 7 bases and at J to 8 bases, leaving 21 bases not matched to a gene. The CDR3 consists of 18 residues. Germline assignment: CDR1 MNHEY and CDR2 SVGEGT. CDR3 in amino acids: CASTPPDKRGATFYEQFF. The CDR3, as DNA: TGTGCCAGCACCCCCCCGGACAAGCGGGGGGCTACTTTCTATGAGCAGTTCTTC.

V is TRBV28 and J is TRBJ2-7, with D perhaps matching TRBD1 (6 bases). CDR1 is MDHEN and CDR2 is SYDVKM in the germline V gene. Trimming left V 6 bases short and J 0 bases short, with 9 bases between. The CDR3 covers 13 residues. CDR3 sequence: CASRIQGSYEQYF. Here the CDR3 DNA reads TGTGCCAGCAGAATACAGGGCTCCTACGAGCAGTACTTC.

The V call is TRBV10-2, the J call TRBJ1-1, with 11 nucleotides matching TRBD1. The CDR3 extends over 13 amino acids. The V and J ends lost 5 bases and 7 bases, in that order; junction bases with no gene match: 3. Germline-derived CDR1 and CDR2 are WSHSY and SAAADI. CDR3 amino acids: CASSMDRGHEAFF. For the CDR3, the DNA is TGCGCCAGCAGTATGGACAGGGGGCATGAAGCTTTCTTT.

This clone appeared many times. V is TRBV4-1 and J is TRBJ1-4; D is undetermined. Trimming cost V 0 bases and J 5 bases, with 10 bases left between them. This CDR3 has 15 residues. Germline CDR1 MGHRA, CDR2 YSYEKL. The CDR3 DNA reads TGCGCCAGCAGCCAAGATGAGGGCGGGAATGAAAAACTGTTTTTT. It encodes CASSQDEGGNEKLFF.

The genes are TRBV6-1 and TRBJ2-3; TRBD2 aligns across 14 bases. V gave up 2 bases and J gave up 4 bases; unmatched junction bases: 8. The CDR3 is 18 residues long. Germline V gene lookup returns CDR1 MNHNS and CDR2 SASEGT. The CDR3 is CASSETRPGLAGADTQYF. For the CDR3, the DNA is TGTGCCAGCAGTGAAACTCGCCCGGGACTAGCGGGGGCAGATACGCAGTATTTT.

This clone showed up many times. The chain has TRBV6-5 and TRBJ2-5, with TRBD2 as a possible D gene (6 bases). Germline CDR1 reads MNHEY; CDR2 reads SVGAGI. V was cut by 6 bases and J by 5 bases, with 16 bases left in between. The CDR3 sequence is 14 residues long. Here the CDR3 DNA reads TGTGCCAGCAGATCCCCATGGGCGGGGGAGACCCAGTACTTC. As protein: CASRSPWAGETQYF.

The chain is built from TRBV28 and TRBJ2-7; D may be TRBD2 (5 bases). Germline V gene lookup returns CDR1 MDHEN and CDR2 SYDVKM. The length of the CDR3 is 16 residues. Trimming cost V 3 bases and J 0 bases, with 15 bases left between them. CDR3 amino acids: CASSLRGLLNSYEQYF. In DNA form, the CDR3 reads TGTGCCAGCAGTTTGCGTGGACTGTTGAACTCCTACGAGCAGTACTTC.

V and J are TRBV6-6 and TRBJ1-1, with 7 positions matching TRBD1. The CDR3 is made up of 15 amino acids. Germline values: CDR1 MNHNY, CDR2 SVGAGI (reference sequence). J gave up 5 bases and V 8 bases, and 14 bases lay outside the gene matches. The CDR3 nucleotides are TGTGCCAGCTTCCTAGGGGGCCAAGTGAGGACTGAAGCTTTCTTT. Residues: CASFLGGQVRTEAFF.